This TCR beta chain was retrieved from a study of graft-versus-host responses after intestinal transplantation. Germline CDR1 and CDR2: DFQATT and SNEGSKA (reference sequence). V was clipped by 0 bases and J by 8 bases, with 7 bases between them. The CDR3 totals 11 residues. A word on this clone: Its antigen is as yet unknown.

Here immunoSEQ multiplex PCR was the method, and the copy in TCRdb shows in-frame clones only, minus some. The repertoire consists of fewer than 90,000 clones, with approximately 94% occurring once and the leading ten covering around 0.18%. This chain connects TRBV20-1 to TRBJ1-2; no definite D call. This sequence originates from a human donor who was the organ donor for an intestinal transplant. This specimen was unstimulated CD4+ T cells sorted from spleen or lymph node cells, taken before transplant. CDR3 in amino acids: CSAREKAGYTF. The CDR3 DNA reads TGCAGTGCTAGAGAAAAAGCGGGCTACACCTTC.